A selection of T cell receptor beta chains follows, all from one sample in a study of shared clonotypes between healthy human individuals. Sequenced by immunoSEQ multiplex PCR; TCRdb stores in-frame clones only, minus some. The sample shows more than 2 million clones, 93% of them seen only once. Sequences were obtained from naive CD8+ T cells from PBMCs. These receptors were obtained from a man aged 18 to 30 in good health. Some clones in this sample may be carry-over from other donors' samples. Both conserved end residues are part of each CDR3. The order of the fields is D gene, J gene, V gene, clone size, CDR3 protein, CDR3 DNA. D genes are given only for firm matches. Clone size is not always given. Where it is, it says once, few, many or a class for expanded clones.

TRBD2 | TRBJ2-1 | TRBV7-9 | . | CASSFPPSGGNEQFF | TGTGCCAGCAGCTTCCCCCCTAGCGGGGGGAATGAGCAGTTCTTC
. | TRBJ1-2 | TRBV11-2 | . | CASSAYPPEDGNYGYTF | TGTGCCAGCAGCGCCTACCCACCCGAGGACGGCAACTATGGCTACACCTTC
. | TRBJ1-1 | TRBV7-6 | few | CASSLDEGTEAFF | TGTGCCAGCAGCTTAGATGAGGGGACCGAAGCTTTCTTT
. | TRBJ2-7 | TRBV7-2 | . | CASTPIAYEQYF | TGTGCCAGCACCCCCATAGCCTACGAGCAGTACTTC
. | TRBJ2-6 | TRBV28 | . | CASSSTVRVVLSGANVLTF | TGTGCCAGCAGCTCGACAGTCAGGGTAGTCCTCTCTGGGGCCAACGTCCTGACTTTC
. | TRBJ2-2 | TRBV9 | . | CASSRRGNTGELFF | TGTGCCAGCAGTAGAAGAGGAAACACCGGGGAGCTGTTTTTT
TRBD1 | TRBJ1-2 | TRBV27 | . | CASSLEGAGGYTF | TGTGCCAGCAGTTTGGAGGGGGCTGGTGGCTACACCTTC
TRBD1 | TRBJ1-4 | TRBV2 | . | CASSTPTGVLEKLFF | TGTGCCAGCAGTACACCCACAGGGGTTTTAGAAAAACTGTTTTTT
. | TRBJ1-2 | TRBV28 | . | CASSLPNQRTYGYTF | TGTGCCAGCAGTTTGCCGAACCAGAGGACCTATGGCTACACCTTC
TRBD1 | TRBJ1-3 | TRBV29-1 | . | CSAGDSSSGNTIYF | TGCAGCGCCGGGGACAGTAGCTCTGGAAACACCATATATTTT
TRBD1 | TRBJ1-4 | TRBV27 | . | CASTKTGANEKLFF | TGTGCCAGCACCAAAACAGGGGCTAATGAAAAACTGTTTTTT
. | TRBJ2-3 | TRBV7-9 | . | CASSLKGREEDTQYF | TGTGCCAGCAGCTTAAAGGGCAGGGAGGAAGATACGCAGTATTTT
. | TRBJ1-5 | TRBV27 | few | CASSFSGSNQPQHF | TGTGCCAGCAGTTTTTCAGGGAGCAATCAGCCCCAGCATTTT
. | TRBJ1-3 | TRBV11-1 | . | CASSFSLGNTIYF | TGTGCCAGCAGCTTTTCACTCGGAAACACCATATATTTT
. | TRBJ1-1 | TRBV4-1 | . | CASSYRSAAKNTEAFF | TGCGCCAGCAGCTACAGATCGGCCGCGAAGAACACTGAAGCTTTCTTT
. | TRBJ1-5 | TRBV7-9 | . | CASSLQNQPQHF | TGTGCCAGCAGCCTCCAAAATCAGCCCCAGCATTTT
. | TRBJ2-3 | TRBV6-1 | . | CASSEGWADTDTQYF | TGTGCCAGCAGTGAGGGATGGGCAGACACAGATACGCAGTATTTT
TRBD2 | TRBJ2-3 | TRBV5-5 | . | CASSPGTSRADTQYF | TGTGCCAGCAGCCCTGGGACTAGCCGAGCGGATACGCAGTATTTT
TRBD1 | TRBJ1-2 | TRBV28 | . | CASSFDREISYGYTF | TGTGCCAGCAGTTTCGACAGGGAGATCAGCTATGGCTACACCTTC
. | TRBJ2-1 | TRBV11-1 | . | CASSLRAYNEQFF | TGTGCCAGCAGCTTAAGAGCTTACAATGAGCAGTTCTTC
. | TRBJ2-7 | TRBV10-3 | . | CAISHSDGPYEQYF | TGTGCCATCAGTCATTCGGACGGCCCCTACGAGCAGTACTTC
. | TRBJ1-2 | TRBV7-2 | . | CASSLRDRDYGYTF | TGTGCCAGCAGCCTCCGGGACCGGGACTATGGCTACACCTTC
. | TRBJ1-2 | TRBV7-2 | . | CASSLGYSPNYGYTF | TGTGCCAGCAGCTTAGGGTACAGCCCTAACTATGGCTACACCTTC
TRBD2 | TRBJ2-3 | TRBV10-3 | . | CAISEKRLREGTDTQYF | TGTGCCATCAGTGAGAAGCGGTTACGGGAGGGCACAGATACGCAGTATTTT
TRBD1 | TRBJ1-3 | TRBV5-5 | few | CASSQDRSDGNTIYF | TGTGCCAGCAGCCAGGACAGGTCGGACGGAAACACCATATATTTT
TRBD1 | TRBJ2-7 | TRBV6-5 | . | CASRVGQAPYEQYF | TGTGCCAGCAGAGTTGGACAGGCCCCCTACGAGCAGTACTTC
. | TRBJ1-4 | TRBV5-1 | . | CASSPRAGDEKLFF | TGCGCCAGCAGCCCCAGGGCGGGAGATGAAAAACTGTTTTTT
. | TRBJ2-2 | TRBV29-1 | once | CSVGVADTGELFF | TGCAGCGTTGGCGTAGCGGACACCGGGGAGCTGTTTTTT
TRBD2 | TRBJ2-7 | TRBV30 | . | CAFSRTSAGEQYF | TGTGCCTTTTCCCGGACTAGCGCGGGCGAGCAGTACTTC
. | TRBJ2-2 | TRBV13 | . | CASTTFPTTGELFF | TGTGCCAGCACCACCTTTCCGACGACCGGGGAGCTGTTTTTT
. | TRBJ2-5 | TRBV25-1 | . | CASSGRRAFLGETQYF | TGTGCCAGCAGTGGCCGACGGGCCTTTTTAGGGGAGACCCAGTACTTC
TRBD2 | TRBJ2-2 | TRBV7-9 | once | CASSSPSSGSPGELFF | TGTGCCAGCAGCTCGCCTTCTAGCGGGAGTCCCGGGGAGCTGTTTTTT